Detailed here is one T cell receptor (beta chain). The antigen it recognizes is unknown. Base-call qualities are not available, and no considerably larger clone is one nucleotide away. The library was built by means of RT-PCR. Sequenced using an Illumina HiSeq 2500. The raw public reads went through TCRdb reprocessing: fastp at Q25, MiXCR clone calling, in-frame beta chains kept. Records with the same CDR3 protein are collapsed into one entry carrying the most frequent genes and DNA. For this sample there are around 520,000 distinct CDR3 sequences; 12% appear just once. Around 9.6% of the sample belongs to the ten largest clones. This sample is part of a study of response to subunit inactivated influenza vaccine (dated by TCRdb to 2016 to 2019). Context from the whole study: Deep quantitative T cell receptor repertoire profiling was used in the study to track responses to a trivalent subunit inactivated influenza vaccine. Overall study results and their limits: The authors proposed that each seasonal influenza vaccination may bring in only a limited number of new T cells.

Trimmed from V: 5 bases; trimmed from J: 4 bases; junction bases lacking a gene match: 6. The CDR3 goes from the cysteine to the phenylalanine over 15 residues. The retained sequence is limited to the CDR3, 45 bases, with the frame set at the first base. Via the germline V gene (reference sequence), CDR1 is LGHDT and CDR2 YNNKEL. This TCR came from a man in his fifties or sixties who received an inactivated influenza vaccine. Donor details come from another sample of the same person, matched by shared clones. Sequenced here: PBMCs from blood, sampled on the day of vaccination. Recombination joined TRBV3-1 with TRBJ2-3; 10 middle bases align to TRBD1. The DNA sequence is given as TGTGCCAGCAGCGGGGACAGGGGTTTGGCAGATACGCAGTATTTT. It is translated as CASSGDRGLADTQYF.